This T cell receptor beta chain was obtained from a study of molecular identifiers for immune sequencing clone quantification. Regarding this clonotype: Its antigen is unknown.

Bulk TCR library preparation followed previously described methods with listed TCR primers. TCRdb independently ran MiXCR on the PCR reads; one entry per CDR3 protein. The sample consists of approximately 40,000 distinct CDR3 sequences, 24% of them appearing once. Study observations and caveats: More than 98% of effector molecules, versus under 1% of naive-cell molecules, belonged to clones above 20 RNA copies. Jurkat TCR RNA spiked in from one cell (amid roughly 970,000 naive cells) was reportedly detectable.

It was from about 21,000 to 970,000 sorted cells, with 10%, 30% or 50% RNA, that naive CD8 libraries came. The source of this sequence is a human donor in good health. Some libraries in this study had Jurkat cell RNA spiked in. The specimen was naive CD8+ T cells from blood, with Jurkat cell RNA spiked in. Subset described: FACS-sorted CD8+CD4-CCR7+CD45RA+ naive T cells.

This CDR3 is CASSLTGSNTEAFF. CDR3 coding DNA: TGCGCCAGCAGCTTGACAGGATCGAACACTGAAGCTTTCTTT. The rearrangement links TRBV5-1 to TRBJ1-1; a possible D gene is TRBD1 (5 bases). The germline V and J ends were trimmed by 1 base and 1 base, with 8 bases remaining between them. The CDR3 covers 14 residues. From germline, CDR1 is SGHRS and CDR2 YFSETQ.